This T cell receptor (beta chain) came from a study of tumor-infiltrating lymphocytes in primary liver carcinoma. About the research overall: Regardless of tissue type, samples showed similar yields of roughly 3.5 to 7.5 million productive TCRbeta reads.

Making TCR beta cDNA involved 400 to 600 ng total RNA and a constant-region primer. What produced the TCR beta libraries was three nested multiplex PCR rounds using slightly modified ARM-PCR. Rounds one and two of PCR, each of 10 cycles, were primed with TRBV1-TRBV30 forward primers and a C-beta reverse primer. Via MiXCR, TCRdb re-called the multiplex PCR reads, giving one row per CDR3 protein. The sample carries more than 150,000 distinct CDR3 sequences, about 60% recorded once. Trimming left V 7 bases short and J 8 bases short, with 24 bases between. This CDR3 is built from 16 residues. In germline, CDR1 is MNHNS, CDR2 SASEGT. Germline DNA was extracted alongside blood RNA, which was obtained from unsorted whole blood. In advance of surgery, around 4 milliliters of peripheral blood were collected.

The specimen sequenced was peripheral blood. The genes are TRBV6-1 and TRBJ2-1; D perhaps matches TRBD2 (5 bases). The source of this sequence is a man aged 40-49 years with primary liver carcinoma and hepatitis B virus infection. CDR3 sequence (DNA): TGTGCCAGCACTTACCACAGCGGCGGTCAGAGCGATGAGCAGTTCTTC. Translating gives CASTYHSGGQSDEQFF.